This is a list of T cell receptor beta chains from one sample in a study of T cell changes during pregnancy in multiple sclerosis. The method was immunoSEQ multiplex PCR; TCRdb's version includes in-frame clones alone and lacks a portion of them. The sample yields some 40,000 clones, about nine tenths seen once. The sample consisted of CD4+ T cells from peripheral blood mononuclear cells, taken in the first trimester of pregnancy. These receptors came from a female donor with multiple sclerosis, enrolled in a pregnancy study. Both conserved end residues are part of each CDR3. A D gene is named only where the DNA matches it firmly. Some rows have no size entry. The others give once, few or many, or a class for an expanded clone.

CDR3aa	CDR3nt	d_gene	v_gene	j_gene	abundance
CAWGRVGQGDQPQHF	TGTGCCTGGGGTAGGGTAGGACAGGGTGATCAGCCCCAGCATTTT	TRBD1	TRBV30	TRBJ1-5	.
CASSRTAETQYF	TGTGCCAGCAGCCGGACAGCGGAGACCCAGTACTTC	.	TRBV6-1	TRBJ2-5	.
CASSLWLADYNEQFF	TGTGCCAGCAGCTTATGGCTAGCGGACTACAATGAGCAGTTCTTC	TRBD2	TRBV7-6	TRBJ2-1	.
CASSSLGTGMGAYEQYF	TGTGCCAGCAGCTCTCTTGGGACAGGGATGGGAGCCTACGAGCAGTACTTC	TRBD1	TRBV5-6	TRBJ2-7	.
CASSPPIGQGSTDTQYF	TGTGCCAGCTCACCACCAATTGGACAGGGGAGCACAGATACGCAGTATTTT	TRBD1	TRBV18	TRBJ2-3	.
CASSLGQVPQPQHF	TGTGCCAGCAGCTTAGGGCAGGTCCCTCAGCCCCAGCATTTT	.	TRBV7-2	TRBJ1-5	.
CASRRLADNEQFF	TGTGCCAGCAGGCGACTAGCAGACAATGAGCAGTTCTTC	TRBD2	TRBV6-6	TRBJ2-1	.
CSGLYQESGANVLTF	TGCAGCGGCCTTTACCAGGAATCTGGGGCCAACGTCCTGACTTTC	.	TRBV29-1	TRBJ2-6	.
CASSILGSEGVGYTF	TGTGCCAGTAGTATATTGGGCAGTGAGGGAGTCGGCTACACCTTC	.	TRBV19	TRBJ1-2	few
CASSQRLEAFF	TGTGCCAGCAGCCAAAGACTAGAGGCTTTCTTT	.	TRBV7-9	TRBJ1-1	.
CASSELAGGYNEQFF	TGTGCCAGCAGTGAACTAGCGGGAGGTTACAATGAGCAGTTCTTC	TRBD2	TRBV25-1	TRBJ2-1	.
CASSADRSYGYTF	TGTGCCAGCAGTGCGGACAGAAGCTATGGCTACACCTTC	.	TRBV2	TRBJ1-2	.
CASSFRDIQETQYF	TGCGCCAGCAGCTTCCGGGACATCCAAGAGACCCAGTACTTC	.	TRBV5-1	TRBJ2-5	.
CASSLEGSGYNEQFF	TGCGCCAGCAGCTTGGAAGGGAGCGGATACAATGAGCAGTTCTTC	.	TRBV5-1	TRBJ2-1	.
CASSRGDRASYEQYF	TGTGCCAGCAGCCGGGGAGACAGGGCCTCCTACGAGCAGTACTTC	TRBD1	TRBV27	TRBJ2-7	.
CAIRSNGGELFF	TGTGCCATCAGATCTAACGGGGGGGAGCTGTTTTTT	.	TRBV10-3	TRBJ2-2	.
CAWSPGRTSGRRAKNIQYF	TGTGCCTGGAGTCCGGGAAGGACTAGCGGGCGTCGAGCCAAAAACATTCAGTACTTC	TRBD2	TRBV30	TRBJ2-4	.
CASSQHRGRGGNTIYF	TGTGCCAGTAGTCAACACCGGGGCAGGGGTGGAAACACCATATATTTT	.	TRBV19	TRBJ1-3	.
CSAGGADTQYF	TGCAGTGCTGGAGGAGCAGATACGCAGTATTTT	.	TRBV20-1	TRBJ2-3	.
CASSSTGGRSTGELFF	TGTGCCAGCAGCTCCACAGGGGGCCGTTCCACCGGGGAGCTGTTTTTT	TRBD1	TRBV5-6	TRBJ2-2	.
CASSLTGGTEAFF	TGTGCCAGCAGCCTTACAGGGGGCACTGAAGCTTTCTTT	TRBD1	TRBV7-3	TRBJ1-1	.
CASSRDSTYNEQFF	TGTGCCAGCAGCCGGGACAGCACCTACAATGAGCAGTTCTTC	TRBD1	TRBV7-2	TRBJ2-1	.
CASSAAGGGDTQYF	TGTGCCAGCAGCGCCGCGGGAGGGGGGGATACGCAGTATTTT	TRBD2	TRBV25-1	TRBJ2-3	.